These 9 T cell receptor beta chains originate from one sample sequenced in a study of blood T cell repertoires in COVID-19 (dated by TCRdb to the early 2020s). Library construction relied on the immunoSEQ multiplex PCR assay. TCRdb retrieved this table from immuneACCESS and kept in-frame rearrangements only. Not all clones are present; in checked studies, unresolved V genes account for under half, and no reason is known for the remainder. The sample table shows fewer than 250,000 clones, and roughly 79% are seen once. The ten top clones hold around 10% of the sample. Sequenced sample: PBMCs or T cells enriched from blood (not recorded which). The receptors come from a woman aged 50 to 60 with acute COVID-19.

The gene calls are TRBV28 and TRBJ1-3; 8 bases are shared with TRBD1. The CDR3 consists of 15 residues. Per the germline V gene, CDR1 is MDHEN and CDR2 is SYDVKM. V dropped 4 bases and J dropped 2; count of bases not matched to a gene: 4. CDR3 bases: TGTGCCAGCAGTTCCCAGGGGGCGCCTGGAAACACCATATATTTT. Translation gives CASSSQGAPGNTIYF.

The rearrangement uses TRBV24-1 and TRBJ2-7; weak D call: TRBD2 (5 bases). The germline V gene has CDR1 KGHDR and CDR2 SFDVKD. V was cut by 2 bases and J by 6 bases, with 16 bases left in between. The CDR3 runs to 15 residues. The CDR3 bases are TGTGCCACCAGTGATTCCGGACCGGGGAGCTCCGAGCAGTACTTC. Its translation is CATSDSGPGSSEQYF.

This clone came up once. This sequence joins TRBV18 and TRBJ2-2; no definite D call. This CDR3 has 16 amino acids. V was shortened by 1 base and J by 6 bases, with 15 bases between the two germline ends. CDR1 and CDR2 (germline): KGHSH, LQKENI. The CDR3 region is CASSPRGSPGSGELFF. The CDR3 DNA is TGTGCCAGCTCACCACGTGGGTCGCCCGGGTCCGGGGAGCTGTTTTTT.

The rearrangement joins TRBV6-5 to TRBJ2-7; no reliable D call. Germline V CDR1 and CDR2: MNHEY, SVGAGI. The CDR3 has 12 amino acids. The ends were cut back, 4 bases at V and 0 bases at J, with 4 bases in the middle. Here the CDR3 DNA reads TGTGCCAGCAGTTCTAGCTCCTACGAGCAGTACTTC. Translation gives CASSSSSYEQYF.

The chain couples TRBV19 to TRBJ2-2, with TRBD2 matching 7 bases. This CDR3 is built from 16 residues. V lost 5 bases to trimming and J lost 2 bases; unmatched junction nucleotides: 8. Germline loops: CDR1 LNHDA, CDR2 SQIVND (reference sequence). The CDR3 sequence: CASSSPGLPNTGELFF. In nucleotides, the CDR3 is TGTGCCAGTAGTTCACCGGGACTACCAAACACCGGGGAGCTGTTTTTT.

The chain links TRBV3-1 (or the pseudogene TRBV3-2) to TRBJ2-1, with 7 bases lining up with TRBD1. CDR1 and CDR2 from the germline V gene are LGHDT and YNNKEL (reference sequence). This CDR3 has 13 residues. J was trimmed by 10 bases and V by 3 bases; bases with no gene match: 6. The CDR3 coding sequence is TGTGCCAGCAGCCAGCAGAGGGGGCAGGAGCAGTTCTTC. Amino acids: CASSQQRGQEQFF.

The rearrangement uses TRBV12-3 or TRBV12-4 and TRBJ2-5, with 8 bases matching TRBD2. The V and J ends lost 6 bases and 7 bases, in that order; junction bases with no gene match: 4. CDR3 length equals 12 residues. The CDR3 DNA reads TGTGCCAGCAGCTACAGCGGGAGGACCCAGTACTTC. Protein: CASSYSGRTQYF.

By sample fraction, this clone is medium-sized. The J gene is TRBJ2-5, the V gene TRBV19; TRBD2 agrees at 8 bases. CDR1 and CDR2 (germline): LNHDA, SQIVND (reference sequence). This CDR3 has 13 amino acids. J lost 9 bases, V lost 5 bases, and 8 bases had no gene match. CDR3 protein: CASSPLTGGSQYF. CDR3 in DNA: TGTGCCAGTAGTCCCCTAACGGGGGGGTCCCAGTACTTC.

The chain carries TRBV28 and TRBJ1-5; D gene unclear. The germline CDR1 and CDR2 sequences are MDHEN and SYDVKM. This CDR3 spans 14 amino acids. Trimming removed 1 base at V and 4 bases at J, with 8 bases between. CDR3: CASSLFVVNQPQHF. DNA for the CDR3: TGTGCCAGCAGTTTATTCGTAGTTAATCAGCCCCAGCATTTT.